This T cell receptor beta chain was sequenced in a study of OX40 agonist ivuxolimab in advanced cancers. In the study overall: With a range of about 23 to 90, age averaged approximately 64 years, and about 83% were male. General study points: Researchers did not determine the expanded peripheral T cells' antigen specificity.

The table came from immunoSEQ multiplex PCR; TCRdb's copy has only in-frame clones and leaves some out. The repertoire holds tens of thousands of clones, with 81% as singletons. With V trimmed by 4 bases and J by 3 bases, 3 bases remained unmatched. Germline V gene lookup returns CDR1 MNHNS and CDR2 SASEGT. There are 14 residues in the CDR3. Notes on this clone: What it binds is not known.

If patients had autoimmune disease history or systemic immunosuppression, they were excluded. Source: CD4+ or CD8+ T cells sorted from blood, taken in a trial of the OX40 agonist ivuxolimab. The chain recombines TRBV6-1 with TRBJ1-1, with 9 bases lining up with TRBD1. This receptor was identified in an adult with an advanced solid tumor such as melanoma, head and neck, liver or kidney cancer. The CDR3 reads CASSVRDRDTEAFF. The CDR3 DNA follows: TGTGCCAGCAGTGTCCGGGACAGGGACACTGAAGCTTTCTTT.